This is a list of T cell receptor beta chains from one sample in a study of OX40 agonist ivuxolimab in advanced cancers. Libraries were prepared by immunoSEQ multiplex PCR; TCRdb keeps only in-frame clonotypes and omits some of them. The sample has approximately 66,000 clones, approximately 92% seen once. This specimen was CD4+ or CD8+ T cells sorted from blood, taken in a trial of the OX40 agonist ivuxolimab. All receptors come from an adult with an advanced solid tumor such as melanoma, head and neck, liver or kidney cancer. CDR3s include the opening cysteine and the closing phenylalanine or tryptophan. A D gene is named only where the DNA matches it firmly. The size entry is marked missing in some rows and otherwise reads once, few, many or a size class.

-	TRBV18	once	TRBJ1-2	CASSLSGFDGYTF	TGTGCCAGCTCCCTATCGGGTTTCGATGGCTACACCTTC
-	TRBV6-1	once	TRBJ2-7	CASSQAYEQYF	TGTGCCAGCAGTCAGGCCTACGAGCAGTACTTC
-	TRBV7-7	-	TRBJ2-1	CASSLGSARSYNEQFF	TGTGCTAGCAGCTTAGGGAGCGCCCGCTCCTACAATGAGCAGTTCTTC
-	TRBV7-8	once	TRBJ1-1	CASSLTTGPGNTEAFF	TGTGCCAGCAGCTTAACGACAGGACCCGGGAACACTGAAGCTTTCTTT
-	TRBV5-4	few	TRBJ1-4	CASSKMANEKLFF	TGTGCCAGCAGTAAGATGGCTAATGAAAAACTGTTTTTT
-	TRBV7-2	-	TRBJ2-4	CASSLVARSTGPQNIQYF	TGTGCCAGCAGCTTAGTCGCGAGATCTACAGGACCCCAAAACATTCAGTACTTC
TRBD2	TRBV27	-	TRBJ2-1	CASSRGLAGDPSYNEQFF	TGTGCCAGCAGTCGTGGACTGGCGGGGGACCCCTCCTACAATGAGCAGTTCTTC
-	TRBV27	-	TRBJ1-5	CASSSGTSSNQPQHF	TGTGCCAGCAGTTCTGGGACGTCAAGCAATCAGCCCCAGCATTTT
-	TRBV27	once	TRBJ1-1	CASSTQPNTEAFF	TGTGCCAGCAGTACCCAGCCGAACACTGAAGCTTTCTTT
-	TRBV19	few	TRBJ1-1	CASSIASNTEAFF	TGTGCCAGTAGTATAGCATCGAACACTGAAGCTTTCTTT
-	TRBV9	-	TRBJ1-4	CASSGQDSNEKLFF	TGTGCCAGCAGCGGACAGGACTCTAATGAAAAACTGTTTTTT
-	TRBV5-1	-	TRBJ2-3	CASSHPPDTQYF	TGCGCCAGCAGCCACCCCCCGGATACGCAGTATTTT
-	TRBV21-1	-	TRBJ1-6	CASSGQGYNSPLHF	TGTGCCAGCAGCGGACAGGGTTATAATTCACCCCTCCACTTT
-	TRBV29-1	-	TRBJ2-6	CSVDPGLSGANVLTF	TGCAGCGTTGACCCAGGGCTCTCTGGGGCCAACGTCCTGACTTTC
TRBD1	TRBV9	-	TRBJ2-7	CASSAEGASDEQYF	TGTGCCAGCAGCGCTGAGGGGGCCTCTGACGAGCAGTACTTC
TRBD1	TRBV19	-	TRBJ1-2	CASRDRELGLNYGYTF	TGTGCCAGTAGAGACAGGGAGCTGGGCTTAAACTATGGCTACACCTTC
-	TRBV6-5	-	TRBJ1-5	CASSLRGSSNQPQHF	TGTGCCAGCAGTCTCCGGGGGAGCAGCAATCAGCCCCAGCATTTT
-	TRBV27	-	TRBJ1-5	CASSLYGGTSNQPQHF	TGTGCCAGCAGTTTATATGGAGGGACGAGCAATCAGCCCCAGCATTTT
TRBD1	TRBV28	-	TRBJ2-2	CASRQGPYTGELFF	TGTGCCAGTCGACAGGGGCCGTACACCGGGGAGCTGTTTTTT
-	TRBV19	once	TRBJ2-1	CASSIGSNRYNEQFF	TGTGCCAGTAGTATAGGGTCAAACCGGTACAATGAGCAGTTCTTC
TRBD1	TRBV19	-	TRBJ1-5	CASSTPGGGQPQHF	TGTGCCAGTAGTACCCCAGGGGGAGGCCAGCCCCAGCATTTT
-	TRBV30	-	TRBJ1-2	CAWREKGTHGYTF	TGTGCCTGGAGGGAAAAGGGTACCCATGGCTACACCTTC
-	TRBV28	-	TRBJ1-2	CASISVRTEKRNYGYTF	TGTGCCAGCATCTCAGTTCGGACCGAGAAACGAAACTATGGCTACACCTTC
TRBD1	TRBV29-1	-	TRBJ2-6	CSVEGDSSGANVLTF	TGCAGCGTTGAGGGGGACAGCTCTGGGGCCAACGTCCTGACTTTC
-	TRBV5-6	-	TRBJ1-2	CASSLRQTVTNYGYTF	TGTGCCAGCAGCTTGAGACAGACCGTGACTAACTATGGCTACACCTTC
-	TRBV6-5	once	TRBJ1-5	CASSYSGGPDQPQHF	TGTGCCAGCAGTTACTCTGGGGGACCGGATCAGCCCCAGCATTTT
TRBD2	TRBV10-3	-	TRBJ2-1	CAISESMGSGGTDEQFF	TGTGCCATCAGTGAGTCGATGGGTAGCGGGGGGACCGATGAGCAGTTCTTC
-	TRBV21-1	-	TRBJ2-7	CASSKSGPTRTSYEQYF	TGTGCCAGCAGCAAAAGTGGGCCCACCCGAACCTCCTACGAGCAGTACTTC
TRBD2	TRBV7-3	-	TRBJ2-4	CASSLQRENIQYF	TGTGCCAGCAGCTTACAGCGGGAGAACATTCAGTACTTC
-	TRBV20-1	-	TRBJ2-1	CSARFINEQFF	TGCAGTGCTAGATTTATAAATGAGCAGTTCTTC
TRBD2	TRBV4-3	-	TRBJ2-7	CASSPRLAGGRGEQYF	TGCGCCAGCAGCCCTCGACTAGCGGGGGGGCGGGGCGAGCAGTACTTC
-	TRBV27	-	TRBJ2-3	CASSILAAPRDGQYF	TGTGCCAGCAGTATCCTAGCAGCTCCTAGGGATGGGCAGTATTTT
-	TRBV11-1	once	TRBJ1-1	CASSQAGTNTEAFF	TGTGCCAGCTCCCAGGCTGGGACGAACACTGAAGCTTTCTTT
-	TRBV7-9	-	TRBJ2-7	CASSPLGQYYEQYF	TGTGCCAGCAGCCCCCTTGGGCAATATTACGAGCAGTACTTC
-	TRBV10-1	-	TRBJ2-6	CASIAQSRANVLTF	TGCGCCAGCATCGCACAAAGTCGGGCCAACGTCCTGACTTTC
-	TRBV5-6	-	TRBJ2-3	CASSLTRGDTQYF	TGTGCCAGCAGCCTTACGCGAGGGGATACGCAGTATTTT
-	TRBV27	-	TRBJ2-7	CASSPRAGAYEQYF	TGTGCCAGCAGTCCCCGAGCAGGTGCCTACGAGCAGTACTTC
TRBD2	TRBV30	-	TRBJ2-7	CAWSVLAGASEQYF	TGTGCCTGGAGTGTACTAGCGGGAGCGAGTGAGCAGTACTTC
-	TRBV9	-	TRBJ2-5	CASSVEGYQETQYF	TGTGCCAGCAGCGTAGAGGGGTACCAAGAGACCCAGTACTTC
-	TRBV5-4	-	TRBJ2-7	CASSLSSGSYEQYF	TGTGCCAGCAGCTTATCGTCCGGCTCCTACGAGCAGTACTTC
-	TRBV5-6	few	TRBJ1-1	CASSLAGARTNTEAFF	TGTGCCAGCAGCTTGGCGGGGGCGAGGACAAACACTGAAGCTTTCTTT
TRBD2	TRBV27	-	TRBJ2-2	CASSRLAGLWELFF	TGTGCCAGCAGTAGGTTAGCGGGACTATGGGAGCTGTTTTTT
-	TRBV6-6	-	TRBJ2-1	CASSYEWELPYNEQFF	TGTGCCAGCAGTTACGAATGGGAGCTCCCCTACAATGAGCAGTTCTTC
TRBD1	TRBV29-1	-	TRBJ2-7	CSVVGTGPYEQYF	TGCAGCGTCGTTGGGACAGGGCCCTACGAGCAGTACTTC
TRBD2	TRBV29-1	-	TRBJ2-7	CSVPPTGGDSEQYF	TGCAGCGTTCCTCCTACGGGGGGGGACTCCGAGCAGTACTTC
-	TRBV19	-	TRBJ2-5	CASSIDLETQYF	TGTGCCAGTAGTATAGATCTGGAGACCCAGTACTTC
-	TRBV5-5	-	TRBJ1-1	CASSFPNTEAFF	TGTGCCAGCAGCTTCCCCAACACTGAAGCTTTCTTT
TRBD1	TRBV19	-	TRBJ1-1	CASSLTGGAEAFF	TGTGCCAGTAGTCTGACAGGGGGGGCTGAAGCTTTCTTT
-	TRBV5-6	-	TRBJ2-7	CASSLEGASYEQYF	TGTGCCAGCAGCTTGGAGGGAGCAAGCTACGAGCAGTACTTC
-	TRBV28	-	TRBJ2-1	CASSVLPGSSYNEQFF	TGTGCCAGCAGCGTCCTCCCCGGGAGCTCCTACAATGAGCAGTTCTTC
TRBD1	TRBV7-2	-	TRBJ1-6	CASSLGTGGIPLHF	TGTGCCAGCAGCCTCGGGACAGGGGGTATACCCCTCCACTTT
TRBD1	TRBV4-1	-	TRBJ1-5	CASSLTGTGPGINQPQHF	TGCGCCAGCAGTCTTACCGGGACAGGGCCTGGAATCAATCAGCCCCAGCATTTT
TRBD1	TRBV5-1	-	TRBJ2-7	CASSPLRDRVAEQYF	TGCGCCAGCAGCCCGCTTCGGGACAGGGTGGCCGAGCAGTACTTC
TRBD1	TRBV6-5	-	TRBJ1-3	CASSQTGGSGNTIYF	TGTGCCAGCAGCCAAACAGGGGGCTCTGGAAACACCATATATTTT
-	TRBV19	once	TRBJ1-5	CASSIGVSNQPQHF	TGTGCCAGTAGTATTGGGGTTAGCAATCAGCCCCAGCATTTT
-	TRBV11-2	-	TRBJ2-4	CASSLDHPGLIAKNIQYF	TGTGCCAGCAGCTTAGATCACCCGGGGCTAATAGCCAAAAACATTCAGTACTTC
-	TRBV7-6	-	TRBJ1-2	CASSLASSGYTF	TGTGCCAGCAGCTTAGCCTCCAGTGGCTACACCTTC
-	TRBV9	-	TRBJ2-3	CASSVEGADTQYF	TGTGCCAGCAGCGTAGAGGGGGCAGATACGCAGTATTTT
-	TRBV10-3	-	TRBJ2-7	CAISDQRRLDEQYF	TGTGCCATCAGTGATCAGAGAAGGCTCGACGAGCAGTACTTC
TRBD1	TRBV6-4	-	TRBJ1-1	CASSENGTGKRMWPNTEAFF	TGTGCCAGCAGTGAAAATGGGACAGGGAAGAGAATGTGGCCTAACACTGAAGCTTTCTTT